This T cell receptor beta chain appears in the sequencing data of a study of cytomegalovirus exposure and HLA in healthy donors. Broader study findings: By a later analysis, the bulk of CMV-associated TCR beta chains appeared HLA-restricted.

As to this clone: The target antigen is unknown.

The PCR had 60 Vbeta and 13 Jbeta primers. Only in-frame clones appear in the TCRdb table, and some are missing; sequencing was by immunoSEQ multiplex PCR. The profile covers some 170,000 clones, with approximately 80% appearing a single time and roughly 1.3% taken by the ten largest. CDR3 length equals 14 residues. V lost 5 bases, J lost 1 base, and 12 bases lay in between. The germline gives CDR1 LNHDA, CDR2 SQIVND (reference sequence). The chain has TRBV19 and TRBJ2-7, with TRBD2 as a possible D gene (5 bases). This receptor was taken from a woman aged 50 to 60 in good health and CMV-seronegative. The sample taken for sequencing was PBMCs. The CDR3, as DNA: TGTGCCAGTAGTCCCGGCAGGACTTCCTACGAGCAGTACTTC. Encoded protein: CASSPGRTSYEQYF.